Listed below are T cell receptor beta chains from one sample, sequenced in a study of radiation and T cells in renal cell carcinoma. Sequencing was performed with immunoSEQ multiplex PCR; in TCRdb, only in-frame clones are kept and a portion is missing. The sample lists roughly 130,000 clones; roughly 88% were seen once. The sequenced sample was blood, obtained from a patient whose treatment included radiotherapy and nephrectomy. These receptors all come from a woman between 50 and 59 years old with renal cell carcinoma. Both conserved end residues are part of each CDR3. A D gene is named only where the DNA matches it firmly. Clone size appears in some rows only: once, few, many, or a class for an expanded clone.

V gene: TRBV5-1
clone size: .
D gene: .
CDR3 length: 15
J gene: TRBJ1-2
CDR3 DNA: TGCGCCAGCAGCTTCACTACATCCCTGAACTCTGGCTACACCTTC
CDR3 protein: CASSFTTSLNSGYTF

V gene: TRBV19
clone size: once
D gene: .
CDR3 length: 14
J gene: TRBJ2-5
CDR3 DNA: TGTGCCAGTAGTACAGGACTTTCGGGAGAGACCCAGTACTTC
CDR3 protein: CASSTGLSGETQYF

V gene: TRBV5-1
clone size: .
D gene: .
CDR3 length: 13
J gene: TRBJ1-2
CDR3 DNA: TGCGCCAGCAGCTTGGCCGTCAGCTATGGCTACACCTTC
CDR3 protein: CASSLAVSYGYTF

V gene: TRBV18
clone size: .
D gene: .
CDR3 length: 15
J gene: TRBJ1-5
CDR3 DNA: TGTGCCAGCTCACCCATACAGGGTTCGGAACAGCCCCAGCATTTT
CDR3 protein: CASSPIQGSEQPQHF

V gene: TRBV18
clone size: .
D gene: .
CDR3 length: 17
J gene: TRBJ1-4
CDR3 DNA: TGTGCCAGCTCACCAGTTAGTCGCGGGGGGGGAGGAGAAAAACTGTTTTTT
CDR3 protein: CASSPVSRGGGGEKLFF

V gene: TRBV6-1
clone size: .
D gene: TRBD1
CDR3 length: 14
J gene: TRBJ1-1
CDR3 DNA: TGTGCCAGCGGAAGACAGGGGGGGAACACTGAAGCTTTCTTT
CDR3 protein: CASGRQGGNTEAFF

V gene: TRBV13
clone size: once
D gene: .
CDR3 length: 15
J gene: TRBJ2-7
CDR3 DNA: TGTGCCAGCAGCTTAGGTAGGGGCTCCCTACTGGAGCAGTACTTC
CDR3 protein: CASSLGRGSLLEQYF

V gene: TRBV5-6
clone size: few
D gene: TRBD1
CDR3 length: 17
J gene: TRBJ1-2
CDR3 DNA: TGTGCCAGCAGCTTCCCCATACAGGGGACCCTTAGCTATGGCTACACCTTC
CDR3 protein: CASSFPIQGTLSYGYTF

V gene: TRBV18
clone size: .
D gene: .
CDR3 length: 12
J gene: TRBJ1-2
CDR3 DNA: TGTGCCAGCTCACCAACAGGCTCTGGCTACACCTTC
CDR3 protein: CASSPTGSGYTF

V gene: TRBV13
clone size: .
D gene: .
CDR3 length: 15
J gene: TRBJ1-2
CDR3 DNA: TGTGCCAGCAGCTTATCCCTCTCACCGGTAGATGGCTACACCTTC
CDR3 protein: CASSLSLSPVDGYTF

V gene: TRBV19
clone size: many
D gene: TRBD2
CDR3 length: 15
J gene: TRBJ2-7
CDR3 DNA: TGTGCCAGTAGTATAGTCAGCGGGGGGTCCTACGAGCAGTACTTC
CDR3 protein: CASSIVSGGSYEQYF

V gene: TRBV11-1
clone size: .
D gene: .
CDR3 length: 12
J gene: TRBJ1-2
CDR3 DNA: TGTGCCAGCAGCTCGGGGAGCTATGGCTACACCTTC
CDR3 protein: CASSSGSYGYTF

V gene: TRBV7-2
clone size: .
D gene: .
CDR3 length: 16
J gene: TRBJ1-1
CDR3 DNA: TGTGCCAGCAGCTTAAAGATAGGGGGAGGAGGAACTGAAGCTTTCTTT
CDR3 protein: CASSLKIGGGGTEAFF

V gene: TRBV4-1
clone size: .
D gene: TRBD1
CDR3 length: 16
J gene: TRBJ1-4
CDR3 DNA: TGCGCCAGCAGCCAACTAGGGGACAGCACTGATGAAAAACTGTTTTTT
CDR3 protein: CASSQLGDSTDEKLFF

V gene: TRBV5-5
clone size: .
D gene: .
CDR3 length: 15
J gene: TRBJ2-3
CDR3 DNA: TGTGCCAGCAGGGCGTGGCCAAACATGGGAGATACGCAGTATTTT
CDR3 protein: CASRAWPNMGDTQYF

V gene: TRBV9
clone size: once
D gene: TRBD1
CDR3 length: 14
J gene: TRBJ2-7
CDR3 DNA: TGTGCCAGCAGCTCTTGGGACAGGGGCTACGAGCAGTACTTC
CDR3 protein: CASSSWDRGYEQYF

V gene: TRBV19
clone size: once
D gene: TRBD1
CDR3 length: 14
J gene: TRBJ1-2
CDR3 DNA: TGTGCCAGTATAAGGACAGGGGGCCCATATGGCTACACCTTC
CDR3 protein: CASIRTGGPYGYTF

V gene: TRBV5-1
clone size: .
D gene: .
CDR3 length: 15
J gene: TRBJ1-1
CDR3 DNA: TGCGCCAGCAGCTTGGGTGGGGGGGCGAACACTGAAGCTTTCTTT
CDR3 protein: CASSLGGGANTEAFF

V gene: TRBV7-9
clone size: .
D gene: .
CDR3 length: 14
J gene: TRBJ1-2
CDR3 DNA: TGTGCCAGCAGCAGGGGAGAAGCTAACTATGGCTACACCTTC
CDR3 protein: CASSRGEANYGYTF

V gene: TRBV10-3
clone size: .
D gene: .
CDR3 length: 15
J gene: TRBJ1-2
CDR3 DNA: TGTGCCATCAGTGAGTTAGGCAGTGTTAGGGCTGGCTACACCTTC
CDR3 protein: CAISELGSVRAGYTF

V gene: TRBV6-1
clone size: .
D gene: TRBD1
CDR3 length: 15
J gene: TRBJ2-2
CDR3 DNA: TGTGCCAGCAGTAGAGAGACAGGGGACGCCGGGGAGCTGTTTTTT
CDR3 protein: CASSRETGDAGELFF

V gene: TRBV25-1
clone size: .
D gene: .
CDR3 length: 13
J gene: TRBJ1-1
CDR3 DNA: TGTGCCAGCAGTGAGGACTTAAGCACTGAAGCTTTCTTT
CDR3 protein: CASSEDLSTEAFF

V gene: TRBV5-1
clone size: .
D gene: .
CDR3 length: 16
J gene: TRBJ2-3
CDR3 DNA: TGCGCCAGCAGCTTCATCTCGACAGAGGGCGCAGATACGCAGTATTTT
CDR3 protein: CASSFISTEGADTQYF

V gene: TRBV2
clone size: .
D gene: .
CDR3 length: 15
J gene: TRBJ2-7
CDR3 DNA: TGTGCCAGCAGTGAGGGATGGGAGCTAAGCTACGAGCAGTACTTC
CDR3 protein: CASSEGWELSYEQYF

V gene: TRBV4-1
clone size: .
D gene: .
CDR3 length: 15
J gene: TRBJ1-1
CDR3 DNA: TGCGCCAGCAGCCAAGTAAAAACTGGGAACACTGAAGCTTTCTTT
CDR3 protein: CASSQVKTGNTEAFF

V gene: TRBV11-2
clone size: once
D gene: TRBD2
CDR3 length: 16
J gene: TRBJ2-1
CDR3 DNA: TGTGCCAGCAGCTATACGAGACTAGCGGGATACAATGAGCAGTTCTTC
CDR3 protein: CASSYTRLAGYNEQFF

V gene: TRBV19
clone size: few
D gene: .
CDR3 length: 14
J gene: TRBJ1-5
CDR3 DNA: TGTGCCAGTAGTATACAGGGGAACAATCAGCCCCAGCATTTT
CDR3 protein: CASSIQGNNQPQHF

V gene: TRBV28
clone size: .
D gene: .
CDR3 length: 16
J gene: TRBJ1-2
CDR3 DNA: TGTGCCAGCAAGGAGCGGGGCGCCAGAGTCCCCTATGGCTACACCTTC
CDR3 protein: CASKERGARVPYGYTF

V gene: TRBV5-1
clone size: .
D gene: .
CDR3 length: 13
J gene: TRBJ2-7
CDR3 DNA: TGCGCCAGCAGCCCCAGGGATGCCTACGAGCAGTACTTC
CDR3 protein: CASSPRDAYEQYF

V gene: TRBV7-9
clone size: once
D gene: TRBD2
CDR3 length: 14
J gene: TRBJ2-5
CDR3 DNA: TGTGCCAGCAGCTTCGTAGGGAGGGAAGAGACCCAGTACTTC
CDR3 protein: CASSFVGREETQYF

V gene: TRBV7-3
clone size: .
D gene: TRBD1
CDR3 length: 15
J gene: TRBJ1-2
CDR3 DNA: TGTGCCAGCACCATTAAACAGGGGGATCGGGTTAGCTACACCTTC
CDR3 protein: CASTIKQGDRVSYTF

V gene: TRBV15
clone size: few
D gene: .
CDR3 length: 14
J gene: TRBJ2-2
CDR3 DNA: TGTGCCACCAGAGGGCCGTGGGGCACCGGGGAGCTGTTTTTT
CDR3 protein: CATRGPWGTGELFF

V gene: TRBV7-6
clone size: few
D gene: .
CDR3 length: 16
J gene: TRBJ2-1
CDR3 DNA: TGTGCCAGCAGCTTAGCACGAGATTATGACAGTAATGAGCAGTTCTTC
CDR3 protein: CASSLARDYDSNEQFF

V gene: TRBV7-2
clone size: .
D gene: .
CDR3 length: 15
J gene: TRBJ2-2
CDR3 DNA: TGTGCCAGCAGCTTCTCAGGACAGAACACCGGGGAGCTGTTTTTT
CDR3 protein: CASSFSGQNTGELFF

V gene: TRBV14
clone size: .
D gene: TRBD1
CDR3 length: 14
J gene: TRBJ1-3
CDR3 DNA: TGTGCCAGCAGCCCCGAGGGACGGACAGGGGCCATATATTTT
CDR3 protein: CASSPEGRTGAIYF

V gene: TRBV6-1
clone size: .
D gene: .
CDR3 length: 15
J gene: TRBJ1-1
CDR3 DNA: TGTGCCAGCAGTGACGGGACGGTATCTGTCACTGAAGCTTTCTTT
CDR3 protein: CASSDGTVSVTEAFF

V gene: TRBV9
clone size: once
D gene: .
CDR3 length: 17
J gene: TRBJ2-5
CDR3 DNA: TGTGCCAGCAGCGTAGCGATGGGTAGCGCACTACAAGAGACCCAGTACTTC
CDR3 protein: CASSVAMGSALQETQYF

V gene: TRBV9
clone size: .
D gene: TRBD2
CDR3 length: 17
J gene: TRBJ2-6
CDR3 DNA: TGTGCCAGCAGCGCTGGGACTAGGGCCTCTGGGGCCAACGTCCTGACTTTC
CDR3 protein: CASSAGTRASGANVLTF

V gene: TRBV19
clone size: .
D gene: .
CDR3 length: 14
J gene: TRBJ1-1
CDR3 DNA: TGTGCCAGTAGTATAAGATCCAGTAACACTGAAGCTTTCTTT
CDR3 protein: CASSIRSSNTEAFF

V gene: TRBV7-2
clone size: .
D gene: .
CDR3 length: 12
J gene: TRBJ2-3
CDR3 DNA: TGTGCCAGCAGCCCGGGTGGCGATACGCAGTATTTT
CDR3 protein: CASSPGGDTQYF

V gene: TRBV12-5
clone size: .
D gene: TRBD1
CDR3 length: 14
J gene: TRBJ1-6
CDR3 DNA: TGTGCTAGTGGTCCTGGACAGGTTGATTCACCCCTCCACTTT
CDR3 protein: CASGPGQVDSPLHF

V gene: TRBV4-2
clone size: once
D gene: .
CDR3 length: 14
J gene: TRBJ1-2
CDR3 DNA: TGTGCCAGCAGCCACCCCGAGTGGGCCTATGGCTACACCTTC
CDR3 protein: CASSHPEWAYGYTF

V gene: TRBV2
clone size: .
D gene: .
CDR3 length: 11
J gene: TRBJ2-7
CDR3 DNA: TGTGCCAGCAGGTCCTCCTACGAGCAGTACTTC
CDR3 protein: CASRSSYEQYF

V gene: TRBV6-1
clone size: .
D gene: .
CDR3 length: 14
J gene: TRBJ1-5
CDR3 DNA: TGTGCCAGCAGTGATGCGGTTTTTAGTCAGCCCCAGCATTTT
CDR3 protein: CASSDAVFSQPQHF

V gene: TRBV29-1
clone size: .
D gene: .
CDR3 length: 11
J gene: TRBJ2-7
CDR3 DNA: TGCAGCATTAGGACAGTCTACGAGCAGTACTTC
CDR3 protein: CSIRTVYEQYF